These 17 T cell receptor beta chains came from one sample sequenced in a study of neoadjuvant anti-PD-1 for oral cavity cancer. TCRdb's copy holds only in-frame clones and misses some; the assay was immunoSEQ multiplex PCR. Among about 62,000 clones listed, roughly 84% were seen once. The material sequenced was PBMCs, taken before nivolumab (anti-PD-1) treatment. These receptors were obtained from a person aged 40 to 85 with oral cavity squamous cell carcinoma.

V usage is TRBV19 and J usage is TRBJ1-1, with D hard to call. The CDR3 loop spans 16 amino acids. Germline lookup yields CDR1 LNHDA and CDR2 SQIVND (reference sequence). The ends were cut back, 5 bases at V and 3 bases at J, with 19 bases in the middle. The CDR3 nucleotides read TGTGCCAGTAGTCATACTCTCCAGAACCTCGACACTGAAGCTTTCTTT. Translated, it gives CASSHTLQNLDTEAFF. Filled out from reference TRBV19 and TRBJ1-1, the complete variable domain reads DGGITQSPKYLFRKEGQNVTLSCEQNLNHDAMYWYRQDPGQGLRLIYYSQIVNDFQKGDIAEGYSVSREKKESFPLTVTSAQKNPTAFYLCASSHTLQNLDTEAFFGQGTRLTVV.

This sequence joins TRBV29-1 and TRBJ1-1; no reliable D call. The CDR3 has 14 residues. In germline, CDR1 is SQVTM, CDR2 ANQGSEA. Trimming cost V 2 bases and J 4 bases, with 14 bases left between them. For the CDR3, the DNA is TGCAGCGTTGAACAAAGACCTTCTGGCACTGAAGCTTTCTTT. This encodes CSVEQRPSGTEAFF.

In its sample, this clone was seen once. CDR3 region: CASSSEDRGTEAFF. The CDR3 DNA reads as TGTGCCAGCAGTTCTGAGGACAGGGGCACTGAAGCTTTCTTT. The chain employs TRBV7-9 and TRBJ1-1, with TRBD1 matching 9 bases. Looked up from germline, CDR1 is SEHNR and CDR2 is FQNEAQ (reference sequence). The length of the CDR3 is 14 residues. The junction had 6 bases not matched to a gene; V was cut back by 6 bases and J by 4 bases.

The chain uses TRBV4-1 and TRBJ1-1; 7 bases agree with TRBD1. Looked up from germline, CDR1 is MGHRA and CDR2 is YSYEKL. The CDR3 consists of 14 residues. The junction had 0 bases not matched to a gene; V was cut back by 1 base and J by 1 base. CDR3 sequence reads: CASSQGQGNTEAFF. Written as DNA, the CDR3 is TGCGCCAGCAGCCAAGGACAGGGGAACACTGAAGCTTTCTTT.

The V gene is TRBV7-3, the J gene TRBJ1-5; D ambiguous. This CDR3 region has 14 residues. Germline V gene data show CDR1 as SGHTA and CDR2 as FQGTGA. Deletions cut 5 bases from V and 6 bases from J, with 14 bases between. This CDR3 is CASSAGSAGQPQHF. The CDR3 coding sequence is TGTGCCAGCAGCGCCGGGTCGGCCGGTCAGCCCCAGCATTTT.

The chain recombines TRBV10-2 with TRBJ2-7, with TRBD1 matching 7 bases. V lost 10 bases, J lost 1 base, and 4 bases stayed unmatched. The CDR3 covers 12 residues. Germline-derived CDR1 and CDR2 are WSHSY and SAAADI. The CDR3 here is CATSDRSYEQYF. The CDR3, as DNA: TGCGCCACCTCGGACAGGTCCTACGAGCAGTACTTC.

The chain uses TRBV6-5 and TRBJ1-1, with D unclear. This CDR3 spans 13 amino acids. Germline loops: CDR1 MNHEY, CDR2 SVGAGI. Trimming shortened V by 8 bases and J by 0 bases, and 10 bases separated the two germline ends. CDR3 amino acids: CASALELNTEAFF. CDR3 coding DNA: TGTGCCAGCGCGTTGGAGCTGAACACTGAAGCTTTCTTT.

J is TRBJ1-5 and V is TRBV15, with 9 nucleotides matching TRBD1. The V gene's germline CDR1 is LNHNV and CDR2 YYDKDF (reference sequence). J was trimmed by 2 bases and V by 5 bases; bases with no gene match: 7. This CDR3 is built from 16 residues. The CDR3 spells CATSPGTGRGNQPQHF. The DNA for the CDR3 is TGTGCCACCAGCCCAGGGACAGGGAGGGGCAATCAGCCCCAGCATTTT.

The chain links TRBV11-3 to TRBJ1-6, with D unclear. V dropped 5 bases and J dropped 8 bases, with 10 bases sitting between them. The CDR3 is 13 amino acids. CDR1 is SGHNT, CDR2 YENEEA, per germline. The CDR3 DNA follows: TGTGCCAGCAGCGATGGTCGGGATTCACCCCTCCACTTT. Translating it yields CASSDGRDSPLHF. The full variable domain, with the rest looked up from reference TRBV11-3 and TRBJ1-6, is EAGVVQSPRYKIIEKKQPVAFWCNPISGHNTLYWYLQNLGQGPELLIRYENEEAVDDSQLPKDRFSAERLKGVDSTLKIQPAELGDSAVYLCASSDGRDSPLHFGNGTRLTVT.

This rearrangement joins TRBV5-6 to TRBJ1-3, with D perhaps matching TRBD1 (6 bases). Trimming pared 2 bases from V and 1 base from J, leaving 13 bases between. The CDR3 extends over 16 amino acids. Germline lookup yields CDR1 SGHDT and CDR2 YYEEEE. CDR3 coding DNA: TGTGCCAGCAGCTTAAGGGGGATCTCTTCTGGAAACACCATATATTTT. This gives the protein CASSLRGISSGNTIYF.

J is TRBJ1-2 and V is TRBV6-1; a possible D gene is TRBD1 (5 bases). The CDR3 loop spans 15 amino acids. Germline-derived CDR1 and CDR2 are MNHNS and SASEGT. V was cut by 0 bases and J by 4 bases, with 12 bases left in between. The CDR3 nucleotides are TGTGCCAGCAGTGAAGCGCTTGGGGGGATCTATGGCTACACCTTC. It codes for CASSEALGGIYGYTF.

The chain has TRBV28 and TRBJ1-2; D gene uncertain. The germline V gene has CDR1 MDHEN and CDR2 SYDVKM. This CDR3 is built from 14 residues. V was shortened by 2 bases and J by 2 bases, with 9 bases between the two germline ends. CDR3 amino acids: CASSLTGANYGYTF. CDR3 bases: TGTGCCAGCAGTTTAACGGGAGCGAACTATGGCTACACCTTC.

The chain employs TRBV19 and TRBJ2-3; 9 nucleotides match TRBD2. The CDR3 length is 15 residues. CDR1 and CDR2 (germline): LNHDA, SQIVND (reference sequence). The junction had 4 bases not matched to a gene; V was cut back by 5 bases and J by 1 base. The CDR3 region is CASSPIAGGTDTQYF. DNA of the CDR3: TGTGCCAGTAGTCCAATAGCGGGAGGCACAGATACGCAGTATTTT.

The V gene is TRBV9, the J gene TRBJ1-1; D may be TRBD1 (5 bases). V lost 3 bases and J 7 bases, leaving 16 bases between the germline ends. Germline lookup yields CDR1 SGDLS and CDR2 YYNGEE. The CDR3 totals 14 residues. This chain's CDR3 is CASSGAPLRGEAFF. The CDR3 region has the DNA TGTGCCAGCAGCGGGGCCCCCTTGAGGGGTGAAGCTTTCTTT.

A word on this clone: This CDR3 is also generated by other DNA sequences in the sample. The CDR3 sequence is CASSLGGNEQFF. The CDR3 DNA is TGCGCCAGCAGCTTAGGGGGCAATGAGCAGTTCTTC. V usage is TRBV5-1 and J usage is TRBJ2-1; a weak D match, TRBD1 (6 bases). The CDR3 is made up of 12 amino acids. Trimming shortened V by 2 bases and J by 6 bases, and 6 bases separated the two germline ends. Germline CDR1 is SGHRS and CDR2 is YFSETQ. The full variable domain, completed using reference TRBV5-1 and TRBJ2-1, is KAGVTQTPRYLIKTRGQQVTLSCSPISGHRSVSWYQQTPGQGLQFLFEYFSETQRNKGNFPGRFSGRQFSNSRSEMNVSTLELGDSALYLCASSLGGNEQFFGPGTRLTVL.

The rearrangement uses TRBV11-3 and TRBJ2-3; tentative D call: TRBD1 (6 bases). The CDR3 runs to 15 residues. Per the germline V gene, CDR1 is SGHNT and CDR2 is YENEEA. Deletions cut 5 bases from V and 6 bases from J, with 18 bases between. CDR3 sequence: CASSPRDTSLDTQYF. In nucleotides, the CDR3 is TGTGCCAGCAGCCCCCGGGACACATCCTTGGATACGCAGTATTTT. Supplemented by reference TRBV11-3 and TRBJ2-3, the full variable domain reads EAGVVQSPRYKIIEKKQPVAFWCNPISGHNTLYWYLQNLGQGPELLIRYENEEAVDDSQLPKDRFSAERLKGVDSTLKIQPAELGDSAVYLCASSPRDTSLDTQYFGPGTRLTVL.

The chain links TRBV6-1 to TRBJ1-4; perhaps TRBD1 as D (6 bases). With 9 bases removed from V and 4 bases from J, the gap between germline ends came to 12 bases. The CDR3 spans 13 residues. The germline gives CDR1 MNHNS, CDR2 SASEGT. The DNA for the CDR3 is TGTGCCAGTGGACAGACACTTAATGAAAAACTGTTTTTT. It codes for CASGQTLNEKLFF.